The 17 T cell receptor beta chains below come from one sample, sequenced in a study of T cells in Graves' hyperthyroidism and ophthalmopathy. The source material, RNA transcripts, was used to amplify TCR beta CDR3 regions. The HTBI set primed first-round TCR CDR3 RT-PCR. Using its own MiXCR run on the multiplex PCR reads, TCRdb lists one record per CDR3 protein. Of approximately 370,000 distinct CDR3 sequences in the sample, about 18% were seen once. Sequencing was carried out using blood. The receptors were gathered from a woman aged 30 to 39 with Graves' hyperthyroidism that later progressed to Graves' ophthalmopathy.

This clonotype came up many times. The rearrangement links TRBV29-1 to TRBJ2-5, with D perhaps TRBD2 (5 bases). Germline lookup yields CDR1 SQVTM and CDR2 ANQGSEA. The germline V and J ends were trimmed by 4 bases and 5 bases, with 8 bases remaining between them. The CDR3 consists of 11 residues. The CDR3 bases are TGCAGCGTTGTTCCGGGGGAGACCCAGTACTTC. It codes for CSVVPGETQYF.

The V call is TRBV12-3 or TRBV12-4, the J call TRBJ1-2; D unclear. Trimming pared 0 bases from V and 8 bases from J, leaving 7 bases between. The CDR3 consists of 12 residues. CDR3 in amino acids: CASSLASRGYTF. As DNA, the CDR3 is TGTGCCAGCAGTTTAGCGTCGAGAGGCTACACCTTC.

This clonotype was detected only a few times. The chain carries TRBV20-1 and TRBJ2-3; D is uncertain. V shed 3 bases and J shed 2 bases, with 6 bases lying between them. The CDR3 is 12 residues long. From germline, CDR1 is DFQATT and CDR2 SNEGSKA (reference sequence). In nucleotides, the CDR3 is TGCAGTGCTAGCCTGTTCACAGATACGCAGTATTTT. Translated, it gives CSASLFTDTQYF.

This clonotype was counted between two and nine times. The rearrangement links TRBV9 to TRBJ2-1; the D gene is possibly TRBD2 (6 bases). The CDR3 covers 15 residues. V was pared by 0 bases and J by 1 base, with 8 bases between. Germline values: CDR1 SGDLS, CDR2 YYNGEE. The CDR3 loop is CASSVGSGSYNEQFF. Written as DNA, the CDR3 is TGTGCCAGCAGCGTAGGGAGCGGGTCCTACAATGAGCAGTTCTTC.

This clonotype was seen only a few times. The rearrangement joins TRBV19 to TRBJ2-2, with 7 bases that match TRBD1. The V and J ends lost 6 bases and 7 bases, in that order; junction bases with no gene match: 5. Germline V lookup: CDR1 LNHDA, CDR2 SQIVND (reference sequence). The CDR3 has 13 residues. The CDR3 nucleotides are TGTGCCAGTAGGACAGGGATGGTCGGGGAGCTGTTTTTT. Translation gives CASRTGMVGELFF. Using reference TRBV19 and TRBJ2-2 for the parts outside the CDR3, the full variable domain is DGGITQSPKYLFRKEGQNVTLSCEQNLNHDAMYWYRQDPGQGLRLIYYSQIVNDFQKGDIAEGYSVSREKKESFPLTVTSAQKNPTAFYLCASRTGMVGELFFGEGSRLTVL.

This clonotype showed up many times. This chain uses TRBV27 with TRBJ2-7; 8 bases align to TRBD1. CDR1 MNHEY and CDR2 SMNVEV come from the germline V gene (reference sequence). The V gene end was trimmed by 6 bases and the J gene end by 3 bases; junction bases not matched to a gene: 7. The CDR3 sequence is 14 residues long. CDR3 in amino acids: CASSPGGQGYEQYF. The CDR3 coding sequence is TGTGCCAGCAGCCCCGGCGGACAGGGCTACGAGCAGTACTTC.

This clonotype showed up many times. The chain links TRBV6-2 or TRBV6-3 to TRBJ1-5; no definite D call. Germline-derived CDR1 and CDR2 are MNHEY and SVGEGT. The V end lost 0 bases, the J end lost 6 bases, and 6 bases lay between the germline ends. The CDR3 extends over 13 amino acids. The CDR3 nucleotides are TGTGCCAGCAGTTACTCGGCTAGTCAGCCCCAGCATTTT. Translated: CASSYSASQPQHF.

This clonotype was seen repeatedly, ten times or more. The rearrangement links TRBV27 to TRBJ2-7; 11 bases are a match to TRBD1. The CDR3 has 14 residues. The germline V gene encodes CDR1 MNHEY and CDR2 SMNVEV (reference sequence). V was clipped by 4 bases and J by 3 bases; unmatched bases: 2. CDR3 nucleotides: TGTGCCAGCAGTTCTGGGACAGGGGGCTACGAGCAGTACTTC. Its protein product is CASSSGTGGYEQYF.

This clonotype has more than one count but fewer than ten. The V and J genes are TRBV28 and TRBJ1-1; 9 nucleotides align to TRBD1. The CDR3 is 14 residues long. The junction had 4 bases not matched to a gene; V was cut back by 5 bases and J by 3 bases. CDR1 MDHEN and CDR2 SYDVKM come from the germline V gene. CDR3 sequence: CASSRTGADTEAFF. The CDR3 DNA reads TGTGCCAGCAGTCGGACAGGGGCTGACACTGAAGCTTTCTTT.

This chain uses TRBV6-1 with TRBJ1-1; 10 nucleotides agree with TRBD1. With 5 bases clipped from V and 0 bases from J, the junction kept 6 bases outside the gene matches. The CDR3 contains 16 residues. Per the germline V gene, CDR1 is MNHNS and CDR2 is SASEGT. CDR3 coding DNA: TGTGCCAGCAGTCCGGGACAGGGGATCTTGAACACTGAAGCTTTCTTT. The encoded protein is CASSPGQGILNTEAFF.

In this sample, this clonotype turned up many times. This rearrangement joins TRBV28 to TRBJ1-5; D might be TRBD1 (5 bases). V was shortened by 6 bases and J by 11 bases, with 23 bases between the two germline ends. The CDR3 is 15 residues long. From germline, CDR1 is MDHEN and CDR2 SYDVKM. The CDR3 bases are TGTGCCAGCAGATTCATTAGGCAGGGCCCTTATTCCCAGCATTTT. This encodes CASRFIRQGPYSQHF.

This clonotype was seen a handful of times. This sequence joins TRBV19 and TRBJ2-1, with 7 bases fitting TRBD1. This CDR3 is built from 15 residues. The trim removed 9 bases at V and 7 bases at J, leaving 15 bases unmatched. Germline V lookup: CDR1 LNHDA, CDR2 SQIVND (reference sequence). CDR3 region: CARGSIQGSRNEQFF. The CDR3 bases are TGTGCCAGGGGATCCATACAGGGGTCACGGAATGAGCAGTTCTTC.

This clonotype has just a few counts. J is TRBJ2-2 and V is TRBV20-1; the match to TRBD2 covers 13 bases. There are 17 residues in the CDR3. Germline loops: CDR1 DFQATT, CDR2 SNEGSKA (reference sequence). V shed 1 base, J shed 5 bases, and the junction held 7 bases outside the gene matches. The CDR3 spells CSARGTSGRGLTGELFF. The CDR3, as DNA: TGCAGTGCTAGAGGGACTAGCGGGAGAGGGTTAACCGGGGAGCTGTTTTTT.

The chain recombines TRBV19 with TRBJ2-1; TRBD1 matches at 7 bases. V lost 10 bases, J lost 5 bases, and 11 bases stayed unmatched. CDR1 is LNHDA, CDR2 SQIVND, per germline (reference sequence). The CDR3 contains 14 residues. CDR3 loop: CATPREGANNEQFF. The CDR3 coding sequence is TGTGCCACCCCTCGCGAGGGGGCGAACAATGAGCAGTTCTTC.

This clonotype has a handful of counts. This CDR3 is CASSRGTTPLYGYTF. The CDR3 bases are TGTGCCAGCAGCAGGGGGACCACGCCCCTCTATGGCTACACCTTC. This rearrangement joins TRBV9 to TRBJ1-2, with a possible D match to TRBD1 (6 bases). Germline-derived CDR1 and CDR2 are SGDLS and YYNGEE. The germline V and J ends were trimmed by 4 bases and 4 bases, with 17 bases remaining between them. The CDR3 contains 15 residues.

Many counts were recorded for this clonotype. The rearrangement links TRBV7-8 to TRBJ2-2, with TRBD2 identical over 7 bases. The V segment lost 5 bases and the J segment 4 bases; nucleotides outside the gene matches: 10. The germline V gene has CDR1 SGHVS and CDR2 FQNEAQ. The CDR3 covers 16 residues. CDR3 protein: CASSQWTSLFTGELFF. CDR3 coding DNA: TGTGCCAGCAGCCAATGGACTAGTTTGTTCACCGGGGAGCTGTTTTTT.

The chain employs TRBV25-1 and TRBJ1-2; D unresolved. The germline V and J ends were trimmed by 8 bases and 5 bases, with 9 bases remaining between them. The germline gives CDR1 MGHDK, CDR2 SYGVNS. The CDR3 loop spans 11 amino acids. The chain's CDR3 is CASQFMYGYTF. CDR3 sequence (DNA): TGTGCCAGCCAGTTCATGTATGGCTACACCTTC.